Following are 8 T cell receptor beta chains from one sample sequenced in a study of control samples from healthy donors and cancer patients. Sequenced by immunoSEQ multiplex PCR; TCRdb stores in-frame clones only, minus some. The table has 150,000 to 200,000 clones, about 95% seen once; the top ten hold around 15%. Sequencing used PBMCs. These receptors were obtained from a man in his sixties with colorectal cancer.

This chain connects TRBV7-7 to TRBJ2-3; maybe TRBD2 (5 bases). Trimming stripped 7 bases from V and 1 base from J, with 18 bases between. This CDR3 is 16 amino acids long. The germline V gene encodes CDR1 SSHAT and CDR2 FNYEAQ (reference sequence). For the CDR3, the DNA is TGTGCCAGCACCGCTTCCCTATACGGGGGCACAGATACGCAGTATTTT. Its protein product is CASTASLYGGTDTQYF.

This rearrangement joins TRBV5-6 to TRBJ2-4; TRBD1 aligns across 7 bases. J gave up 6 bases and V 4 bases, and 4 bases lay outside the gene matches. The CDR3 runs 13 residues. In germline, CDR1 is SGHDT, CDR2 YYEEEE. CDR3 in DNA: TGTGCCAGCAGCCGAGGGGGCCTAAACATTCAGTACTTC. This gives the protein CASSRGGLNIQYF. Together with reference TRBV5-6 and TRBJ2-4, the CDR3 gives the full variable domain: DAGVTQSPTHLIKTRGQQVTLRCSPKSGHDTVSWYQQALGQGPQFIFQYYEEEERQRGNFPDRFSGHQFPNYSSELNVNALLLGDSALYLCASSRGGLNIQYFGAGTRLSVL.

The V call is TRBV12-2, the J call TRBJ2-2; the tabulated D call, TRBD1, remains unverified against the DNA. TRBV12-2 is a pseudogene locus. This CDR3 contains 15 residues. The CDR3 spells CASRLRGTPGGELFF. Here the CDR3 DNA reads TGTGCAAGTCGCTTAAGGGGCACCCCAGGCGGGGAGCTGTTTTTT.

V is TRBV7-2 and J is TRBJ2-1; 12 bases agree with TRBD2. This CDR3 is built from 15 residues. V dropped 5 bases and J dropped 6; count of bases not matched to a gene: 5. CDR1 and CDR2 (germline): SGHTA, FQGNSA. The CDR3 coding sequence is TGTGCCAGCAGCACACTAGCGGGGGGTGGCAATGAGCAGTTCTTC. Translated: CASSTLAGGGNEQFF. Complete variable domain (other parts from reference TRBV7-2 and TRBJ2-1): GAGVSQSPSNKVTEKGKDVELRCDPISGHTALYWYRQSLGQGLEFLIYFQGNSAPDKSGLPSDRFSAERTGGSVSTLTIQRTQQEDSAVYLCASSTLAGGGNEQFFGPGTRLTVL.

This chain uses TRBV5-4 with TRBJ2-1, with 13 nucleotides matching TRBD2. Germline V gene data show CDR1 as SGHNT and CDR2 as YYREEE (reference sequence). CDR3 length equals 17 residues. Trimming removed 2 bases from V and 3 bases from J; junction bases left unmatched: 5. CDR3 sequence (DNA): TGTGCCAGCAGCTTAACACTAGCGGGGGGGCACTACAATGAGCAGTTCTTC. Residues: CASSLTLAGGHYNEQFF. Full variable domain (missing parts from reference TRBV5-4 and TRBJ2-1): ETGVTQSPTHLIKTRGQQVTLRCSSQSGHNTVSWYQQALGQGPQFIFQYYREEENGRGNFPPRFSGLQFPNYSSELNVNALELDDSALYLCASSLTLAGGHYNEQFFGPGTRLTVL.

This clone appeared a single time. In nucleotides, the CDR3 is TGTGCCAGCAGCCAAGATTGGGGCGGGGGGGCCACAGATACGCAGTATTTT. This encodes CASSQDWGGGATDTQYF. The J gene is TRBJ2-3, the V gene TRBV14; 9 bases are a match to TRBD2. The CDR3 loop spans 17 amino acids. J lost 2 bases, V lost 0 bases, and 6 bases had no gene match. CDR1 SGHDN and CDR2 FVKESK come from the germline V gene.

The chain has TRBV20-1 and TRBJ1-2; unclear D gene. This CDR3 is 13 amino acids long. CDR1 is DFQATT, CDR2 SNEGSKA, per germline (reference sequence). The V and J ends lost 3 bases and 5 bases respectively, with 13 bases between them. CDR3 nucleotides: TGCAGTGCTAGTCTTCAAATGGGATATGGCTACACCTTC. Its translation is CSASLQMGYGYTF.

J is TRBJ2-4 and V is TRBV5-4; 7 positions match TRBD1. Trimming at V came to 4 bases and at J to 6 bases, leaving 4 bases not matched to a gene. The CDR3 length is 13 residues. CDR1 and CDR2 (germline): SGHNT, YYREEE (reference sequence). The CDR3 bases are TGTGCCAGCAGCCCGACAGGGAGAAACATTCAGTACTTC. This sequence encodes CASSPTGRNIQYF.